These 19 T cell receptor beta chains were all obtained from the same sample, sequenced in a study of blood T cell repertoires in COVID-19. The repertoire was sequenced with immunoSEQ multiplex PCR; TCRdb's copy has only in-frame clones and lacks some. The sample includes 180,000 or so clones, about four fifths of them seen just once. The specimen was peripheral blood. The receptor source for this set is a woman aged 40-49 years with COVID-19, enrolled during active disease.

The chain carries TRBV6-6 and TRBJ2-3; tentatively, D is TRBD1 (5 bases). The V gene lost 2 bases and the J gene lost 5 bases, with 11 bases spanning the gap. Germline loops: CDR1 MNHNY, CDR2 SVGAGI (reference sequence). This CDR3 region has 14 residues. The CDR3 region is CASSYRGMGDTQYF. DNA for the CDR3: TGTGCCAGCAGTTACAGGGGTATGGGAGATACGCAGTATTTT.

This chain connects TRBV7-3 to TRBJ2-1, with 9 positions matching TRBD1. The V gene end was trimmed by 4 bases and the J gene end by 2 bases; junction bases not matched to a gene: 3. Germline V lookup: CDR1 SGHTA, CDR2 FQGTGA. This CDR3 has 15 residues. CDR3 region: CASSSTGGPYNEQFF. In nucleotides, the CDR3 is TGTGCCAGCAGCTCGACAGGGGGGCCCTACAATGAGCAGTTCTTC.

The chain carries TRBV27 and TRBJ1-6; 9 nucleotides align to TRBD1. The CDR3 length is 15 residues. V was pared by 5 bases and J by 7 bases, with 6 bases of the junction left unmatched. Germline-derived CDR1 and CDR2 are MNHEY and SMNVEV (reference sequence). CDR3 sequence: CASSPLGTGNSPLHF. The CDR3 DNA reads as TGTGCCAGCAGTCCCCTCGGGACAGGGAATTCACCCCTCCACTTT.

The CDR3 nucleotides are TGTGCCAGCAGCTTACAGGGGGCTATGAACACTGAAGCTTTCTTT. Residues: CASSLQGAMNTEAFF. This sequence joins TRBV7-9 and TRBJ1-1; 8 positions match TRBD1. The V gene's germline CDR1 is SEHNR and CDR2 FQNEAQ (reference sequence). V dropped 2 bases and J dropped 0; count of bases not matched to a gene: 2. CDR3 size: 15 residues.

This sequence joins TRBV7-9 and TRBJ1-6; TRBD1 aligns across 8 bases. Germline V lookup: CDR1 SEHNR, CDR2 FQNEAQ (reference sequence). Trimming at V came to 5 bases and at J to 14 bases, leaving 8 bases not matched to a gene. The CDR3 has 13 residues. CDR3 region: CASSTGGDGALHF. CDR3 DNA sequence: TGTGCCAGCAGCACAGGGGGGGACGGGGCCCTCCACTTT.

The V gene is TRBV10-2, the J gene TRBJ1-1; 8 bases agree with TRBD1. This CDR3 region has 15 residues. The germline V gene encodes CDR1 WSHSY and CDR2 SAAADI. The V segment lost 4 bases and the J segment 3 bases; nucleotides outside the gene matches: 7. The CDR3 loop is CASSGFMDRDTEAFF. The CDR3 DNA is TGCGCCAGCAGTGGATTCATGGACAGGGACACTGAAGCTTTCTTT.

This clone has just one count. The chain joins TRBV18 to TRBJ1-2; 8 bases fit TRBD1. Germline assignment: CDR1 KGHSH and CDR2 LQKENI. Losses at the gene ends were 3 bases for V and 4 bases for J; bases not matched to a gene: 4. The CDR3 has 14 amino acids. CDR3 amino acids: CASSPTGETYGYTF. CDR3 in DNA: TGTGCCAGCTCACCGACAGGGGAGACCTATGGCTACACCTTC.

V usage is TRBV6-5 and J usage is TRBJ1-6, with D perhaps matching TRBD1 (6 bases). This CDR3 spans 13 amino acids. Germline lookup yields CDR1 MNHEY and CDR2 SVGAGI. With 7 bases removed from V and 14 bases from J, the gap between germline ends came to 18 bases. The CDR3 DNA follows: TGTGCCAGCACCAGGGGCCCGGGGAACACCCTCCACTTT. It specifies CASTRGPGNTLHF.

This sequence joins TRBV7-6 and TRBJ1-6, with D perhaps TRBD1 (5 bases). Per germline, CDR1 SGHVS and CDR2 FNYEAQ. With 0 bases removed from V and 7 bases from J, the gap between germline ends came to 10 bases. This CDR3 comprises 15 residues. CDR3 sequence reads: CASSLAPGQNSPLHF. The CDR3 coding sequence is TGTGCCAGCAGCTTAGCGCCAGGGCAAAATTCACCCCTCCACTTT.

This clone occurred once. The gene calls are TRBV7-8 and TRBJ2-3; 11 nucleotides line up with TRBD2. This CDR3 is 19 amino acids long. Looked up from germline, CDR1 is SGHVS and CDR2 is FQNEAQ. Losses at the gene ends were 0 bases for V and 4 bases for J; bases not matched to a gene: 12. The CDR3 DNA is TGTGCCAGCAGCTTAGCGAAGGTCTATAGCGGGAGGGCCGCAGATACGCAGTATTTT. Protein product: CASSLAKVYSGRAADTQYF.

This chain connects TRBV4-1 to TRBJ2-7; the match to TRBD2 covers 9 bases. The germline V gene encodes CDR1 MGHRA and CDR2 YSYEKL. The CDR3 sequence is 16 residues long. V dropped 0 bases and J dropped 4; count of bases not matched to a gene: 7. The CDR3, as DNA: TGCGCCAGCAGCCAAGAGGTAGCGGGAGAAGGTTACGAGCAGTACTTC. It codes for CASSQEVAGEGYEQYF.

V usage is TRBV19 and J usage is TRBJ1-2; no definite D call. This CDR3 comprises 13 residues. Trimming cost V 4 bases and J 4 bases, with 10 bases left between them. The V gene's germline CDR1 is LNHDA and CDR2 SQIVND (reference sequence). CDR3 bases: TGTGCCAGTAGTACCACTCATTCCTATGGCTACACCTTC. Translation gives CASSTTHSYGYTF.

This chain uses TRBV28 with TRBJ1-2; 8 bases are shared with TRBD1. The CDR3 runs 14 residues. Germline V CDR1 and CDR2: MDHEN, SYDVKM. V shed 4 bases and J 7 bases; nucleotides not matched to a gene: 8. CDR3 loop: CASSSPDRASGYTF. The CDR3 coding sequence is TGTGCCAGCAGTTCGCCGGACAGGGCTTCTGGCTACACCTTC.

The chain links TRBV27 to TRBJ2-2; TRBD1 matches at 12 bases. V was pared by 5 bases and J by 0 bases, with 4 bases of the junction left unmatched. The germline gives CDR1 MNHEY, CDR2 SMNVEV (reference sequence). CDR3 length: 17 residues. CDR3 sequence reads: CASSPGQGASNTGELFF. CDR3 sequence (DNA): TGTGCCAGCAGTCCGGGACAGGGGGCGTCGAACACCGGGGAGCTGTTTTTT.

The genes are TRBV5-6 and TRBJ1-5; D is perhaps TRBD1 (5 bases). The V gene lost 2 bases and the J gene lost 2 bases, with 11 bases spanning the gap. Germline V lookup: CDR1 SGHDT, CDR2 YYEEEE. This CDR3 region has 15 residues. CDR3 sequence (DNA): TGTGCCAGCAGCTTAGGGGTGTCAGGCAATCAGCCCCAGCATTTT. Translating gives CASSLGVSGNQPQHF.

The rearrangement joins TRBV2 to TRBJ1-5; D may be TRBD1 (5 bases). V lost 8 bases, J lost 11 bases, and 19 bases lay in between. Germline loops: CDR1 SNHLY, CDR2 FYNNEI. The CDR3 runs to 13 residues. CDR3 amino acids: CASEPGGGRTQHF. DNA of the CDR3: TGTGCCAGCGAACCCGGGGGGGGGAGGACCCAGCATTTT.

The chain combines TRBV5-5 with TRBJ1-1; D call uncertain. Trimming took off 4 bases at V and 4 bases at J, with 8 bases between the two ends. This CDR3 has 12 amino acids. Germline V gene sequence: CDR1 SGHKS, CDR2 YYEKEE (reference sequence). CDR3 amino acids: CASSPSPTEAFF. The CDR3 bases are TGTGCCAGCAGCCCCTCCCCCACTGAAGCTTTCTTT.

The gene calls are TRBV29-1 and TRBJ2-1; TRBD2 aligns across 10 bases. The length of the CDR3 is 13 residues. Trimming cost V 8 bases and J 9 bases; bases outside gene matches: 10. Germline V lookup: CDR1 SQVTM, CDR2 ANQGSEA. CDR3 sequence: CSFGLAGVGEQFF. CDR3 nucleotide sequence: TGCAGCTTCGGCCTAGCGGGAGTGGGTGAGCAGTTCTTC.

The chain carries TRBV30 and TRBJ1-5; possible D gene TRBD1, 5 bases. Germline lookup yields CDR1 GTSNPN and CDR2 SVGIG (reference sequence). CDR3 size: 13 residues. The ends were cut back, 2 bases at V and 3 bases at J, with 8 bases in the middle. The CDR3 region is CAWSQGSNQPQHF. CDR3 nucleotide sequence: TGTGCCTGGAGTCAGGGTTCCAATCAGCCCCAGCATTTT.